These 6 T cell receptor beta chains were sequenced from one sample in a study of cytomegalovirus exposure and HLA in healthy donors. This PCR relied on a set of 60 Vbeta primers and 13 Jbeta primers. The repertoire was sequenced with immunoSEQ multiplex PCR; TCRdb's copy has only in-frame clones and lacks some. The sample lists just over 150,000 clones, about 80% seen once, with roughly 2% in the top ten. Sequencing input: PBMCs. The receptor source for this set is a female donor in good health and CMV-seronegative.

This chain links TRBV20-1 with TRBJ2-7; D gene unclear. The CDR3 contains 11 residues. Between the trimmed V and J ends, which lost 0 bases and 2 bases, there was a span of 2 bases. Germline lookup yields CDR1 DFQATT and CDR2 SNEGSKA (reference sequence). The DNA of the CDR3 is TGCAGTGCTAGAGACGCCTACGAGCAGTACTTC. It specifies CSARDAYEQYF.

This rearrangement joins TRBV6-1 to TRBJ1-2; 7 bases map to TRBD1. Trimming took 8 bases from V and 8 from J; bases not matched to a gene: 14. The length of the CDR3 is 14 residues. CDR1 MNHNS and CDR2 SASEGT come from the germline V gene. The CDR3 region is CASALSTGELGYTF. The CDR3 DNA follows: TGTGCCAGCGCCCTGAGCACAGGGGAACTCGGCTACACCTTC.

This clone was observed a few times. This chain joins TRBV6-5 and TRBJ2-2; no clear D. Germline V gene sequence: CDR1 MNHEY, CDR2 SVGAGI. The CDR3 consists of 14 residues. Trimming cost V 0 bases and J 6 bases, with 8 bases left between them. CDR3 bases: TGTGCCAGCAGTTACTCGACTCAACCCGGGGAGCTGTTTTTT. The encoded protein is CASSYSTQPGELFF.

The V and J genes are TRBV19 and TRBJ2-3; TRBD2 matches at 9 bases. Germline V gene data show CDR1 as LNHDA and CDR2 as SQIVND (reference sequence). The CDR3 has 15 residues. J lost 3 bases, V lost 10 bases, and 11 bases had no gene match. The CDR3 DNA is TGTGCCACCAAGCACTTAGCGGGGGAGACAGATACGCAGTATTTT. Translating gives CATKHLAGETDTQYF.

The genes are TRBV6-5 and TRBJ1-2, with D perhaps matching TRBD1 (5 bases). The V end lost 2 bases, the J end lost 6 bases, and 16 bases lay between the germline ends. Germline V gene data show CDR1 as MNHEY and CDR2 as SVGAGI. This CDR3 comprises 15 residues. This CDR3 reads CASSYLAGLHHGYTF. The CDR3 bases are TGTGCCAGCAGTTACCTTGCAGGGCTCCACCATGGCTACACCTTC.

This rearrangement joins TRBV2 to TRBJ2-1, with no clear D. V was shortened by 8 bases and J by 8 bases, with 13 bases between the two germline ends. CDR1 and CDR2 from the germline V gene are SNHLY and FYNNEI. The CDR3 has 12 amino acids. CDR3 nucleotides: TGTGCCAGCTACGAACATGTTCATGAGCAGTTCTTC. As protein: CASYEHVHEQFF.